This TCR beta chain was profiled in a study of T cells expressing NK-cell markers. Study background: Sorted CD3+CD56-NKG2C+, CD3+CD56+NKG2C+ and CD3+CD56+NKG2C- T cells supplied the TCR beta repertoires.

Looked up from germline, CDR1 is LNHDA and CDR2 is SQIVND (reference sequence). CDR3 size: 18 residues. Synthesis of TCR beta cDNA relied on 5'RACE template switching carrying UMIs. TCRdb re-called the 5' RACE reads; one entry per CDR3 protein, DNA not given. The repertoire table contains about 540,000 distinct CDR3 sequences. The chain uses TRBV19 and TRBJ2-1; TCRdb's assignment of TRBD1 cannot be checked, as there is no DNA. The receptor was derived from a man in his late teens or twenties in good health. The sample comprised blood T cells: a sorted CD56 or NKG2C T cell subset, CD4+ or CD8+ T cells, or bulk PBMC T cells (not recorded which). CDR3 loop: CASTSPGTGSGRDNEQFF.